These T cell receptor beta chains were read from a single sample in a study of graft-versus-host responses after intestinal transplantation. The antigens of these receptors remain unknown. Sequencing used immunoSEQ multiplex PCR; TCRdb keeps in-frame clones, though not all of them. The sample has tens of thousands of clones, approximately 94% seen once. The sample here was unstimulated CD4+ T cells sorted from spleen or lymph node cells, taken before transplant. The source of these receptors is a human donor who was the organ donor for an intestinal transplant. CDR3s include the opening cysteine and the closing phenylalanine or tryptophan. A D gene is named only where the DNA matches it firmly. Clone size is given for some rows only: seen once, a few or many times, or a class if the clone is expanded.

>.|.|TRBJ1-5|TRBV19
TGTGCCAGTTTAGGGACTTTCGGACAGCCCCAGCATTTT
CASLGTFGQPQHF
>.|once|TRBJ1-1|TRBV6-1
TGTGCCAGCAGTGAAAGGACATCTGGAATGAACACTGAAGCTTTCTTT
CASSERTSGMNTEAFF
>.|once|TRBJ2-1|TRBV5-1
TGCGCCAGCTCTCCAGAGGGGGGAAAGAGGGCCTACAATGAGCAGTTCTTC
CASSPEGGKRAYNEQFF
>TRBD1|.|TRBJ1-4|TRBV19
TGTGCCAGTACCCTACGAGGGGGCGCCCCGAGTGAAAAACTGTTTTTT
CASTLRGGAPSEKLFF
>.|.|TRBJ2-3|TRBV27
TGTGCCAGGACAGGACTAAGCACAGATACGCAGTATTTT
CARTGLSTDTQYF
>.|.|TRBJ1-6|TRBV4-1
TGCGCCAGCAGCCCATCCCAAATCTCCTATAATTCACCCCTCCACTTT
CASSPSQISYNSPLHF
>TRBD2|.|TRBJ2-1|TRBV7-9
TGTGCCAGCAGCTTAGTAGCGGGGGGCAATGAGCAGTTCTTC
CASSLVAGGNEQFF
>.|once|TRBJ2-5|TRBV5-4
TGTGCCAGCAGCTTGACAGGGCGGAAAGAGACCCAGTACTTC
CASSLTGRKETQYF
>.|.|TRBJ1-5|TRBV2
TGTGCCAGCAGTGAACGCTGGGATCAGCCCCAGCATTTT
CASSERWDQPQHF
>.|.|TRBJ2-1|TRBV18
TGTGCGACGGGCCCAAGCTCCTACAATGAGCAGTTCTTC
CATGPSSYNEQFF
>.|.|TRBJ1-2|TRBV5-6
TGTGCCAGCAGCGATAGTGGTTATGGCTACACCTTC
CASSDSGYGYTF
>.|.|TRBJ1-1|TRBV5-1
TGCGCCAGCAGCTTGGGCAGGCTGGGGATGAACACTGAAGCTTTCTTT
CASSLGRLGMNTEAFF
>.|.|TRBJ1-5|TRBV9
TGTGCCAGCAGCGTAGCTGGCGGCAATCAGCCCCAGCATTTT
CASSVAGGNQPQHF
>.|.|TRBJ1-1|TRBV7-3
TGTGCCAGCAGCTTCCGGGGCGGGACTGAAGCTTTCTTT
CASSFRGGTEAFF
>.|few|TRBJ2-5|TRBV4-1
TGCGCCAGCAGCCAAGTAGGGGGGGGCCAAGAGACCCAGTACTTC
CASSQVGGGQETQYF
>.|.|TRBJ2-3|TRBV2
TGTGCCAGCAGTCCGCGCAGGCCAGATACGCAGTATTTT
CASSPRRPDTQYF
>.|.|TRBJ2-2|TRBV5-4
TGTGCCAGCAGCTTTCGGACAGCCGCGAACACCGGGGAGCTGTTTTTT
CASSFRTAANTGELFF
>TRBD2|.|TRBJ2-3|TRBV5-1
TGCGCCAGCAGACTAGCGGGGGGGACAGATACGCAGTATTTT
CASRLAGGTDTQYF
>.|.|TRBJ2-3|TRBV5-4
TGTGCCAGCAGCTTGGATATAGGGTCGACAGATACGCAGTATTTT
CASSLDIGSTDTQYF
>TRBD1|once|TRBJ2-7|TRBV11-2
TGTGCCAGCAGCACTCGGGACAGGGGTTACTACGAGCAGTACTTC
CASSTRDRGYYEQYF
>.|.|TRBJ2-2|TRBV19
TGTGCCAGTAGTCTCTACCGGGGAGCAGGGTTCCCCGGGGAGCTGTTTTTT
CASSLYRGAGFPGELFF
>TRBD2|.|TRBJ2-3|TRBV5-1
TGCGCCAGCAGCCCAACTAGCGGGGGCACAGATACGCAGTATTTT
CASSPTSGGTDTQYF